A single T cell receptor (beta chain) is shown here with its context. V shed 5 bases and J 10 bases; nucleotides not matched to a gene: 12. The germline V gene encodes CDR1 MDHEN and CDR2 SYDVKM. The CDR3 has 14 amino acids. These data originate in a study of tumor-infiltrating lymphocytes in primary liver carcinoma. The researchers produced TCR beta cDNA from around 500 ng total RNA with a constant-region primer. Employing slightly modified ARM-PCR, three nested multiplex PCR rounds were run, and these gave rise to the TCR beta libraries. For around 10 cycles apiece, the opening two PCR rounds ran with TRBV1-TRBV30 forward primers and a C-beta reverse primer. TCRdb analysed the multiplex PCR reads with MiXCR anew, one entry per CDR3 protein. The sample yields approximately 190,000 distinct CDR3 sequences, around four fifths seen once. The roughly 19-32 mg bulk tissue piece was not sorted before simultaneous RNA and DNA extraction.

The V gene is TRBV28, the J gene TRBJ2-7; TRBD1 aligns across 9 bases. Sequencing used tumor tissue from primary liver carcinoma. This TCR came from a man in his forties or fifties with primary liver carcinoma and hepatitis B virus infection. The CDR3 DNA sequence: TGTGCCAGCAGTAGACCCGGGACAGGGAAAGAACAGTACTTC. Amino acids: CASSRPGTGKEQYF. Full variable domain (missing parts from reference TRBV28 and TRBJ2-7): DVKVTQSSRYLVKRTGEKVFLECVQDMDHENMFWYRQDPGLGLRLIYFSYDVKMKEKGDIPEGYSVSREKKERFSLILESASTNQTSMYLCASSRPGTGKEQYFGPGTRLTVT.